The 24 T cell receptor beta chains listed next were all sequenced from one sample in a study of STAT3 mutations in large granular lymphocyte leukemia. Study outcomes and limitations: At least one immunodominant TCR beta clonotype appeared in every T-cell large granular lymphocyte leukemia patient.

Measured with immunoSEQ multiplex PCR; TCRdb has only the in-frame clones, and not every one. The sample carries about 15,000 clones, around 90% recorded once. These receptors have no known antigen. The sequencing sample was made of peripheral blood mononuclear cells. The source is a man between 35 and 55 years old with T-cell large granular lymphocyte leukemia. Some clones in this sample may be carry-over from other donors' samples.

V is TRBV2 and J is TRBJ2-2; D gene ambiguous. CDR3 length: 13 residues. Germline CDR1 is SNHLY and CDR2 is FYNNEI. Trimming took 2 bases from V and 4 from J, leaving 5 bases between them. CDR3 in amino acids: CASSESTTGELFF. The CDR3 bases are TGTGCCAGCAGTGAATCTACCACCGGGGAGCTGTTTTTT. Full variable domain (remainder filled in from reference TRBV2 and TRBJ2-2): EPEVTQTPSHQVTQMGQEVILRCVPISNHLYFYWYRQILGQKVEFLVSFYNNEISEKSEIFDDQFSVERPDGSNFTLKIRSTKLEDSAMYFCASSESTTGELFFGEGSRLTVL.

This clone was recorded a few times. The chain recombines TRBV5-4 with TRBJ2-1, with TRBD2 matching 10 bases. This CDR3 is built from 15 residues. With V trimmed by 4 bases and J by 7 bases, 8 bases remained unmatched. Germline CDR1 SGHNT, CDR2 YYREEE (reference sequence). The CDR3 protein is CASSNPSGRANEQFF. CDR3 bases: TGTGCCAGCAGCAACCCCAGCGGGAGGGCTAATGAGCAGTTCTTC.

The gene calls are TRBV6-5 and TRBJ2-3; D not resolved. This CDR3 contains 15 residues. Germline CDR1 is MNHEY and CDR2 is SVGAGI. Trimming took off 4 bases at V and 2 bases at J, with 13 bases between the two ends. This CDR3 is CASSSEGLHTDTQYF. The CDR3 nucleotides are TGTGCCAGCAGTTCAGAAGGGCTACACACAGATACGCAGTATTTT.

In regard to this clone: At one boundary the junction diverges from the germline segment, which might be a read error. V and J are TRBV6-4 and TRBJ1-2; no definite D call. The CDR3 length is 13 residues. Germline CDR1 reads MRHNA; CDR2 reads SNTAGT. The CDR3 sequence: CASSYSPDGPNTF. CDR3 DNA: TGTGCCAGCAGTTACTCCCCGGACGGCCCCAACACCTTC.

This chain connects TRBV5-4 to TRBJ1-3, with D unclear. This CDR3 spans 14 amino acids. Trimming removed 0 bases at V and 0 bases at J, with 4 bases between. From germline, CDR1 is SGHNT and CDR2 YYREEE (reference sequence). In DNA, the CDR3 is TGTGCCAGCAGCTTGGGAACCTCTGGAAACACCATATATTTT. Encoded protein: CASSLGTSGNTIYF.

The chain carries TRBV29-1 and TRBJ2-5, with D uncertain. The germline V gene has CDR1 SQVTM and CDR2 ANQGSEA. V lost 1 base and J lost 5, with 8 bases in between. The CDR3 has 12 amino acids. The CDR3 region has the DNA TGCAGCGTTGAAGGAGAACCGGAGACCCAGTACTTC. Protein product: CSVEGEPETQYF.

The DNA for the CDR3 is TGTGCCAGCAGTTTAGTCAGGGGCCACGAGCAGTACTTC. Translation: CASSLVRGHEQYF. The chain recombines TRBV27 with TRBJ2-7, with a weak D call TRBD1 (6 bases). Germline V gene lookup returns CDR1 MNHEY and CDR2 SMNVEV (reference sequence). The CDR3 runs 13 residues. Trimming removed 2 bases from V and 5 bases from J, with 10 bases in between.

The chain recombines TRBV7-8 with TRBJ2-5; 9 nucleotides align to TRBD2. With V trimmed by 5 bases and J by 4 bases, 11 bases remained unmatched. Per the germline V gene, CDR1 is SGHVS and CDR2 is FQNEAQ. This CDR3 has 16 amino acids. This CDR3 reads CASSPPASGDPETQYF. CDR3 nucleotides: TGTGCCAGCAGCCCGCCGGCTAGCGGGGATCCAGAGACCCAGTACTTC.

This chain connects TRBV5-1 to TRBJ1-2; 9 bases map to TRBD1. The V and J ends lost 4 bases and 10 bases, in that order; junction bases with no gene match: 11. The CDR3 sequence is 14 residues long. Germline assignment: CDR1 SGHRS and CDR2 YFSETQ. The CDR3 protein is CASSVTGTGSFYTF. CDR3 sequence (DNA): TGCGCCAGCAGCGTAACCGGGACAGGGAGTTTCTACACCTTC.

The rearrangement links TRBV27 to TRBJ1-2, with 8 bases aligning to TRBD1. This CDR3 is 15 amino acids long. The trim removed 4 bases at V and 5 bases at J, leaving 9 bases unmatched. The germline CDR1 and CDR2 sequences are MNHEY and SMNVEV (reference sequence). CDR3 loop: CASSSLGQVSYGYTF. CDR3 DNA: TGTGCCAGCAGTTCGCTGGGACAGGTTAGTTATGGCTACACCTTC.

The J gene is TRBJ1-6, the V gene TRBV14; no firm D call. Germline assignment: CDR1 SGHDN and CDR2 FVKESK. V was clipped by 4 bases and J by 9 bases, with 10 bases between them. The CDR3 has 13 residues. CDR3 in DNA: TGTGCCAGCAGCCCCCAGCAATTTTCACCCCTCCACTTT. It yields the protein CASSPQQFSPLHF.

This chain joins TRBV4-3 and TRBJ1-3, with unresolved D. V was trimmed by 0 bases and J by 0 bases, leaving 12 bases between them. CDR1 is LGHNA and CDR2 is YSLEER in the germline V gene. This CDR3 has 17 amino acids. The CDR3 loop is CASSQDLSGSSGNTIYF. The CDR3 DNA follows: TGCGCCAGCAGCCAAGACCTCTCCGGTTCCTCTGGAAACACCATATATTTT.

The chain recombines TRBV19 with TRBJ2-7; D not certain. CDR1 and CDR2 (germline): LNHDA, SQIVND (reference sequence). This CDR3 has 13 residues. The V end lost 5 bases, the J end lost 3 bases, and 11 bases lay between the germline ends. This CDR3 reads CASSAPSGYEQYF. Here the CDR3 DNA reads TGTGCCAGTAGTGCCCCGAGTGGCTACGAGCAGTACTTC.

The chain combines TRBV19 with TRBJ2-7, with D tentatively TRBD2 (5 bases). V was pared by 1 base and J by 6 bases, with 13 bases between. In germline, CDR1 is LNHDA, CDR2 SQIVND (reference sequence). The CDR3 runs 14 residues. CDR3 sequence (DNA): TGTGCCAGTAGTATAGGGTACCCGGCGGGCGAGCAGTACTTC. Its protein is CASSIGYPAGEQYF.

The rearrangement joins TRBV7-7 to TRBJ2-2; 7 bases are a match to TRBD1. J lost 4 bases, V lost 1 base, and 3 bases had no gene match. CDR3 length equals 15 residues. The germline V gene encodes CDR1 SSHAT and CDR2 FNYEAQ (reference sequence). CDR3 sequence (DNA): TGTGCCAGCAGCTTAGATACAGGGGCCACCGGGGAGCTGTTTTTT. It is translated as CASSLDTGATGELFF. Filled out from reference TRBV7-7 and TRBJ2-2, the complete variable domain reads GAGVSQSPRYKVTKRGQDVTLRCDPISSHATLYWYQQALGQGPEFLTYFNYEAQPDKSGLPSDRFSAERPEGSISTLTIQRTEQRDSAMYRCASSLDTGATGELFFGEGSRLTVL.

The chain joins TRBV11-2 to TRBJ1-4; D is uncertain. V dropped 5 bases and J dropped 5 bases, with 9 bases sitting between them. CDR1 and CDR2 from the germline V gene are SGHAT and FQNNGV. CDR3 size: 13 residues. The CDR3 DNA is TGTGCCAGCAGCATCTGGGCGAATGAAAAACTGTTTTTT. Encoded protein: CASSIWANEKLFF. The whole variable domain, filled in from reference TRBV11-2 and TRBJ1-4, reads EAGVAQSPRYKIIEKRQSVAFWCNPISGHATLYWYQQILGQGPKLLIQFQNNGVVDDSQLPKDRFSAERLKGVDSTLKIQPAKLEDSAVYLCASSIWANEKLFFGSGTQLSVL.

V usage is TRBV5-4 and J usage is TRBJ1-2; TRBD1 aligns across 7 bases. The germline gives CDR1 SGHNT, CDR2 YYREEE (reference sequence). The CDR3 is 14 residues long. J was trimmed by 5 bases and V by 1 base; bases with no gene match: 5. CDR3 protein: CASSLPGTVYGYTF. CDR3 DNA sequence: TGTGCCAGCAGCTTGCCGGGGACAGTTTATGGCTACACCTTC.

The chain links TRBV4-2 to TRBJ2-1; 7 nucleotides match TRBD2. Germline assignment: CDR1 LGHNA and CDR2 YNFKEQ. V lost 4 bases to trimming and J lost 7 bases; unmatched junction nucleotides: 10. CDR3 length equals 15 residues. The CDR3 region is CASSPGAGPGNEQFF. The CDR3 nucleotides are TGTGCCAGCAGCCCCGGAGCGGGGCCGGGGAATGAGCAGTTCTTC.

The rearrangement joins TRBV10-3 to TRBJ2-5; 7 positions agree with TRBD1. The CDR3 sequence is 13 residues long. Per the germline V gene, CDR1 is ENHRY and CDR2 is SYGVKD. V shed 5 bases and J 5 bases; nucleotides not matched to a gene: 5. CDR3 bases: TGTGCCATCAGTACAGGGGACGGGGAGACCCAGTACTTC. Amino acid sequence: CAISTGDGETQYF.

The V and J genes are TRBV2 and TRBJ1-1, with D perhaps TRBD1 (5 bases). The V end lost 5 bases, the J end lost 7 bases, and 14 bases lay between the germline ends. The CDR3 contains 13 residues. Per the germline V gene, CDR1 is SNHLY and CDR2 is FYNNEI. The CDR3: CASSLGRIIEAFF. The CDR3 DNA reads TGTGCCAGCAGTTTGGGACGGATAATTGAAGCTTTCTTT.

The rearrangement links TRBV7-9 to TRBJ2-2; unclear D gene. The V end lost 1 base, the J end lost 0 bases, and 3 bases lay between the germline ends. CDR1 is SEHNR and CDR2 is FQNEAQ in the germline V gene (reference sequence). The CDR3 consists of 14 residues. CDR3 DNA sequence: TGTGCCAGCAGCTTAGGTGCGAACACCGGGGAGCTGTTTTTT. Protein: CASSLGANTGELFF.

This chain joins TRBV23-1 and TRBJ2-5; TRBD1 matches 7 bases. TRBV23-1 is classed as an ORF, of uncertain function. The CDR3 has 14 amino acids. Trimming at V came to 7 bases and at J to 1 base, leaving 6 bases not matched to a gene. The CDR3 is CASNPGQSQETQYF. The CDR3 DNA is TGCGCCAGCAACCCGGGACAGTCCCAAGAGACCCAGTACTTC.

The J gene is TRBJ2-2, the V gene TRBV30; a weak D match, TRBD1 (5 bases). The V end was cut by 2 bases, the J end by 3 bases, with 13 bases between. This CDR3 region has 15 residues. In germline, CDR1 is GTSNPN, CDR2 SVGIG (reference sequence). The CDR3 spells CAWSPTEHYTGELFF. CDR3 bases: TGTGCCTGGAGTCCGACAGAGCATTACACCGGGGAGCTGTTTTTT. Using reference TRBV30 and TRBJ2-2 for the parts outside the CDR3, the full variable domain is SQTIHQWPATLVQPVGSPLSLECTVEGTSNPNLYWYRQAAGRGLQLLFYSVGIGQISSEVPQNLSASRPQDRQFILSSKKLLLSDSGFYLCAWSPTEHYTGELFFGEGSRLTVL.

This chain connects TRBV7-9 to TRBJ1-3; D is perhaps TRBD1 (5 bases). V dropped 2 bases and J dropped 0 bases, with 8 bases sitting between them. Germline V gene data show CDR1 as SEHNR and CDR2 as FQNEAQ (reference sequence). The CDR3 totals 15 residues. CDR3 nucleotide sequence: TGTGCCAGCAGCTTATTCAGGGACTCTGGAAACACCATATATTTT. Translating it yields CASSLFRDSGNTIYF.